These T cell receptor beta chains were read from a single sample in a study of blood T cells in healthy people across ages. TCRdb re-derived calls from the 5' RACE reads in MiXCR, one entry per CDR3 protein. The sample lists some 710,000 distinct CDR3 sequences; approximately 22% were seen once. The sample comprised blood. These receptor sequences come from a man between 65 and 80 years old in good health. Each CDR3 is given with its conserved first and last residue. D genes are given only for firm matches. Clone size appears in some rows only: once, few, many, or a class for an expanded clone.

j_call d_call clone_size v_call cdr3_nt cdr3_aa
TRBJ1-2 TRBD1 few TRBV12-3/TRBV12-4 TGTGCCAGCAGTTTAGTGACAGGGGGCGCCTATGGCTACACCTTC CASSLVTGGAYGYTF
TRBJ2-5 TRBD2 - TRBV28 TGTGCCAGCAATACTAGCGGGGAACAAGAGACCCAGTACTTC CASNTSGEQETQYF
TRBJ2-4 - - TRBV15 TGTGCCACCAGCACAGCTCGACAGGGACTAGCCAAAAACATTCAGTACTTC CATSTARQGLAKNIQYF
TRBJ2-2 - few TRBV24-1 TGTGCCACCAGTGATTTTGCTAGGGACACCGGGGAGCTGTTTTTT CATSDFARDTGELFF
TRBJ2-4 TRBD2 - TRBV28 TGTGCCAGCAGTCACGCCTCCCGCGGGAGTAGCGGAAACATTCAGTACTTC CASSHASRGSSGNIQYF
TRBJ1-4 - - TRBV5-1 TGCGCCAGCAGCTCCGAGTCAACCACAGGATACCGTCCTGCAACTAATGAAAAACTGTTTTTT CASSSESTTGYRPATNEKLFF
TRBJ2-3 - - TRBV6-5 TGTGCCAGCAGTTACTCGCCCGACTTCGGGATGGATACGCAGTATTTT CASSYSPDFGMDTQYF
TRBJ1-5 - few TRBV18 TGTGCCAGCTCACCACTCGGACAGAATCAGCCCCAGCATTTT CASSPLGQNQPQHF
TRBJ1-1 TRBD1 few TRBV3-1 TGTGCCAGCAGCCAACCCCCCTGGACAGGGGGAAGAACTGAAGCTTTCTTT CASSQPPWTGGRTEAFF
TRBJ1-3 - once TRBV14 TGTGCCAGCAGCCACGACAAAGGATCTGGAAACACCATATATTTT CASSHDKGSGNTIYF
TRBJ2-1 TRBD2 few TRBV11-2 TGTGCCAGCAGCTCTAGGACTAGCGCATCCAATGAGCAGTTCTTC CASSSRTSASNEQFF
TRBJ1-1 TRBD1 - TRBV20-1 TGCAGTGCTGCACAGGGGTCTCTGAACACTGAAGCTTTCTTT CSAAQGSLNTEAFF
TRBJ2-3 - few TRBV29-1 TGCAGCGTTCTTAGTGGGTTAGATACGCAGTATTTT CSVLSGLDTQYF
TRBJ1-5 - - TRBV20-1 TGCAGTGCTAGCGCAGTTAGCAATCAGCCCCAGCATTTT CSASAVSNQPQHF
TRBJ2-3 TRBD1 few TRBV20-1 TGCAGTGCTGAACCGGGACAGGGGATGAGGGGCACAGATACGCAGTATTTT CSAEPGQGMRGTDTQYF
TRBJ2-3 - many TRBV4-3 TGCGCCAGCAGCCAAGCTGGGACATACACAGATACGCAGTATTTT CASSQAGTYTDTQYF
TRBJ1-5 - - TRBV7-8 TGTGCCAGCAGCTTAGTAGGGGGAGGTCAGCCCCAGCATTTT CASSLVGGGQPQHF
TRBJ2-1 - - TRBV29-1 TGCAGCGTTGAGACGGGACGGCCCTACAATGAGCAGTTCTTC CSVETGRPYNEQFF
TRBJ2-5 - few TRBV5-1 TGCGCCAGCAGCTTGTCTTACACTCAAGAGACCCAGTACTTC CASSLSYTQETQYF
TRBJ1-5 - few TRBV7-6 TGTGCCAGCAGCTCTAATCAGGGAGACAATCAGCCCCAGCATTTT CASSSNQGDNQPQHF
TRBJ2-1 TRBD2 - TRBV20-1 TGCAGTGCTAGAAAGCCGGGAGGGCCGGGTGAGCAGTTCTTC CSARKPGGPGEQFF
TRBJ2-1 TRBD2 - TRBV19 TGTGCCAGTAGTCCCAGAGCCGGGACTAGCGAGAGCAGAGAGCAGTTCTTC CASSPRAGTSESREQFF
TRBJ1-4 TRBD1 few TRBV6-6 TGTGCCAGCAGTTACTCGGGGGACAGGGGCGAAAAACTGTTTTTT CASSYSGDRGEKLFF
TRBJ1-3 - - TRBV20-1 TGCAGTGCTAGAAAACCAGTCCCCTCTGGAAACACCATATATTTT CSARKPVPSGNTIYF
TRBJ2-6 - - TRBV19 TGTGCCAGTAGTATCAGGGCCTCTGGGGCCAACGTCCTGACTTTC CASSIRASGANVLTF
TRBJ2-7 TRBD1 - TRBV13 TGTGCCAGCAGCTTCGGACAGGGACGGGCCTACGAGCAGTACTTC CASSFGQGRAYEQYF
TRBJ2-1 - - TRBV12-3/TRBV12-4 TGTGCCAGCAGTTTTTCAGGGGCTTCCTACGATGAGCAGTTCTTC CASSFSGASYDEQFF
TRBJ1-2 - few TRBV5-1 TGCGCCAGCAGCTTCAGGGATGGGGGCTACACCTTC CASSFRDGGYTF
TRBJ1-1 - - TRBV5-1 TGCGCCAGCAGGATAGGGGTGGATGAAGCTTTCTTT CASRIGVDEAFF
TRBJ2-3 TRBD2 - TRBV20-1 TGCAGTGCGAACCCAGACAGCGGGAGTTCGAATACGCAGTATTTT CSANPDSGSSNTQYF
TRBJ2-1 TRBD2 - TRBV5-5 TGTGCCAGCAGCCCAGCGGGGGGGCCAAGTAATGAGCAGTTCTTC CASSPAGGPSNEQFF
TRBJ1-2 TRBD1 - TRBV24-1 TGTGCCACCAGTGATCCGCAGGGGGTCGACTATGGCTACACCTTC CATSDPQGVDYGYTF